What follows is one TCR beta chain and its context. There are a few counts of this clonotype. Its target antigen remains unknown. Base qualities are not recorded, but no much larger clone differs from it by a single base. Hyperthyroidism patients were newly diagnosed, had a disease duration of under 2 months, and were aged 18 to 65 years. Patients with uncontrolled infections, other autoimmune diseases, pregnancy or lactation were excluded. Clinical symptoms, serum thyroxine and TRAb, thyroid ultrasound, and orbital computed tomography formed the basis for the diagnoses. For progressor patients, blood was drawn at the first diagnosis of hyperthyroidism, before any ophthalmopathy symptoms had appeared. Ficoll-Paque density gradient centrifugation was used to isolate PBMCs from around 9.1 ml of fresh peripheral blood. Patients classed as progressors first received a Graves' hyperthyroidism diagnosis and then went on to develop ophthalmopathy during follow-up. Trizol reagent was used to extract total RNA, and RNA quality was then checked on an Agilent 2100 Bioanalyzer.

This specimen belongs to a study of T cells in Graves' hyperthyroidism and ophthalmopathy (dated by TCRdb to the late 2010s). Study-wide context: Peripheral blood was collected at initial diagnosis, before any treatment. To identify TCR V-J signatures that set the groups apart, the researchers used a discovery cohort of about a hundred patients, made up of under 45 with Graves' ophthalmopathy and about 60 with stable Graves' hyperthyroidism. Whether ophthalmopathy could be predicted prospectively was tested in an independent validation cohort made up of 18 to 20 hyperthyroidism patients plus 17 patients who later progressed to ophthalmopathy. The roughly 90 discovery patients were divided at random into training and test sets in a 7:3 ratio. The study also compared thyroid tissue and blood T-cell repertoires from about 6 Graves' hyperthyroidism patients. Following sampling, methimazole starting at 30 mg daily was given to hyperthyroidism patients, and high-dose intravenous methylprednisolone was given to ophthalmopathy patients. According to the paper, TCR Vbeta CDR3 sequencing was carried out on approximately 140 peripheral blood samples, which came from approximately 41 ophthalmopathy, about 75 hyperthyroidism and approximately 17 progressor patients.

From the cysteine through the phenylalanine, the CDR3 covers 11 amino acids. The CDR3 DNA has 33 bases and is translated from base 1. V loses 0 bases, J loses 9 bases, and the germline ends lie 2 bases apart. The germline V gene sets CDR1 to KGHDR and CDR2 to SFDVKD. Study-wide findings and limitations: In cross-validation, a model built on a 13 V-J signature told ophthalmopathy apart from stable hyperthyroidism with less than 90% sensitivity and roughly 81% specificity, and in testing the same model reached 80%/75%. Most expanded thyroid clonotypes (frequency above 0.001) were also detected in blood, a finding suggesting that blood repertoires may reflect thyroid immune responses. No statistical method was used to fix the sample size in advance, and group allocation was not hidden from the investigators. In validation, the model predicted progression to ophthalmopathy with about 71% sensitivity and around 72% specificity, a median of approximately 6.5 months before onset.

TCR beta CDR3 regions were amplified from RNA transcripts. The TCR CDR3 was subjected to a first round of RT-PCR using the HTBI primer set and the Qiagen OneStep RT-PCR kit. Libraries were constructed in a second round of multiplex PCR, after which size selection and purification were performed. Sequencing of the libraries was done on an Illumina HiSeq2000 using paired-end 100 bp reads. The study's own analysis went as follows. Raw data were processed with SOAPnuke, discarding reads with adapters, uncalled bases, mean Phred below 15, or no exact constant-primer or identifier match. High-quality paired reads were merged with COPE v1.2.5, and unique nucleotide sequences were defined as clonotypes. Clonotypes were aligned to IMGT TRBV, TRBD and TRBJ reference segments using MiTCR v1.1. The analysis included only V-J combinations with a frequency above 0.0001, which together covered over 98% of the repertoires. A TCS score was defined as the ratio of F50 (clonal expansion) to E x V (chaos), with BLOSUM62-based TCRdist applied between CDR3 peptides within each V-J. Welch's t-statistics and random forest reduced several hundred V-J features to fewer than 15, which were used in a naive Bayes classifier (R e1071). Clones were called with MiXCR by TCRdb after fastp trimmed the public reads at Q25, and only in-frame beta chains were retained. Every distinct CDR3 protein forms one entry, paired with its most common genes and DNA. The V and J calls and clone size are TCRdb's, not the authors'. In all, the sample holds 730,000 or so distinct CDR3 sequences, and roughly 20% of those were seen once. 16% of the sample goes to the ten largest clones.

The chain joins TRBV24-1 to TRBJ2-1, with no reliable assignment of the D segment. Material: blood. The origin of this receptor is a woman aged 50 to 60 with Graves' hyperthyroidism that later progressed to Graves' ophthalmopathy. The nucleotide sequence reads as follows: TGTGCCACCAGTGATTTGTCTGAGCAGTTCTTC. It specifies CATSDLSEQFF.